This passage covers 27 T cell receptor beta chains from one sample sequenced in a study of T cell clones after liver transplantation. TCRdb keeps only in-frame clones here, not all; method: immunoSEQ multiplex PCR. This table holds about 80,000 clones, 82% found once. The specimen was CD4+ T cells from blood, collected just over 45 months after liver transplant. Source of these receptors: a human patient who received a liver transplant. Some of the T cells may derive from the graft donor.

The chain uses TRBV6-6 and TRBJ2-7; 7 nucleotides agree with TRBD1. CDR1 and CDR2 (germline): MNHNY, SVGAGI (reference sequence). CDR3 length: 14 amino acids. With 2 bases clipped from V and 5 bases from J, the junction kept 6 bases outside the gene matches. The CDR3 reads CASSYRDRRDEQYF. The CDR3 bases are TGTGCCAGCAGTTACCGGGACAGAAGGGACGAGCAGTACTTC.

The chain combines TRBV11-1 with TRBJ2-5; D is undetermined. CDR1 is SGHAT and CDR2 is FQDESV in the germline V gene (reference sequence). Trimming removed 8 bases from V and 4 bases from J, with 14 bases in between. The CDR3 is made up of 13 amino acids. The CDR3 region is CASRETILETQYF. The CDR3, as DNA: TGTGCCAGCCGAGAGACCATTCTAGAGACCCAGTACTTC.

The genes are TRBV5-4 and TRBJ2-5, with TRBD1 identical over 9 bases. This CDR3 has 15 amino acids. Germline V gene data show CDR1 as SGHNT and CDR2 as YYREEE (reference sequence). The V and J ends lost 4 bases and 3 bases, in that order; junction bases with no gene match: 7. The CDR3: CASSPGQGGKETQYF. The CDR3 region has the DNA TGTGCCAGCAGCCCGGGACAGGGCGGCAAAGAGACCCAGTACTTC.

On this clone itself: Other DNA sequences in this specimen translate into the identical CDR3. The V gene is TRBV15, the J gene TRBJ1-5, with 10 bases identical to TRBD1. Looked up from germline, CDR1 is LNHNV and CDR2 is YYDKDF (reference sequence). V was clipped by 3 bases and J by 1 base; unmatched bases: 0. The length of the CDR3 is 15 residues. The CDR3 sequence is CATSRDRGSNQPQHF. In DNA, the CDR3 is TGTGCCACCAGCAGGGACAGGGGGAGCAATCAGCCCCAGCATTTT.

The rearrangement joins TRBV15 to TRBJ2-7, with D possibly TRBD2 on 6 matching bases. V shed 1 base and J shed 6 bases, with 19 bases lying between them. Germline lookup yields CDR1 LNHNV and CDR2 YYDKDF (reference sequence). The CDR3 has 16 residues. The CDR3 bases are TGTGCCACCAGCAGAGCGGGCGGGGAAACGAGGGGCGAGCAGTACTTC. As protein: CATSRAGGETRGEQYF.

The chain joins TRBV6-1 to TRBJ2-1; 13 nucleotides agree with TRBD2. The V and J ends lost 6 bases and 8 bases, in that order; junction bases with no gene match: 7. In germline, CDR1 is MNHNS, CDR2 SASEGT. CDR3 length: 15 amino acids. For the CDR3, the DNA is TGTGCCAGCAGGAGACGACTAGCGGGAGGTGATGAGCAGTTCTTC. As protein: CASRRRLAGGDEQFF.

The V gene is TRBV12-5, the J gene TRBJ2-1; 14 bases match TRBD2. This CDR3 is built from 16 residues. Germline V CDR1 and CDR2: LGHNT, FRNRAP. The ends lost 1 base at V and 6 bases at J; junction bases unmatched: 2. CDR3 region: CASGLGGTSGSNEQFF. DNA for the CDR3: TGTGCTAGTGGTTTGGGTGGGACTAGCGGGAGCAATGAGCAGTTCTTC.

This CDR3 reads CSARPLGATKQETQYF. The CDR3 nucleotides are TGCAGCGCCCGACCCCTCGGGGCTACCAAGCAAGAGACCCAGTACTTC. The chain is built from TRBV29-1 and TRBJ2-5; D tentatively reads TRBD1 or TRBD2 (5 bases each). The V end was cut by 7 bases, the J end by 2 bases, with 23 bases between. This CDR3 contains 16 residues. From germline, CDR1 is SQVTM and CDR2 ANQGSEA.

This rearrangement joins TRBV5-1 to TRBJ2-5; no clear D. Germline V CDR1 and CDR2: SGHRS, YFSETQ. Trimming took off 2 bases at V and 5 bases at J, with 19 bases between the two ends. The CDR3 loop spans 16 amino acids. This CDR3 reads CASSLQMSYRGETQYF. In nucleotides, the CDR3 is TGCGCCAGCAGCTTACAAATGAGCTACCGTGGGGAGACCCAGTACTTC. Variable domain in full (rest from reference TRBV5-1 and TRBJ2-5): KAGVTQTPRYLIKTRGQQVTLSCSPISGHRSVSWYQQTPGQGLQFLFEYFSETQRNKGNFPGRFSGRQFSNSRSEMNVSTLELGDSALYLCASSLQMSYRGETQYFGPGTRLLVL.

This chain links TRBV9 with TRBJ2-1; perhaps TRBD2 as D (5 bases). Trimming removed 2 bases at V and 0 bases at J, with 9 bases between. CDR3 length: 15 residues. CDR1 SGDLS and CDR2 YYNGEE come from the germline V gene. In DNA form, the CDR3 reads TGTGCCAGCAGCGTCAGCGGTGGCTCCTACAATGAGCAGTTCTTC. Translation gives CASSVSGGSYNEQFF.

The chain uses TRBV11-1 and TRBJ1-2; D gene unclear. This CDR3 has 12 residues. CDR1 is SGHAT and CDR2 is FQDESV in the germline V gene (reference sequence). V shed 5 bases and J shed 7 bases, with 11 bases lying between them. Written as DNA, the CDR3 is TGTGCCAGCAGCGGCATTTGGCCTGGCTACACCTTC. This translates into CASSGIWPGYTF.

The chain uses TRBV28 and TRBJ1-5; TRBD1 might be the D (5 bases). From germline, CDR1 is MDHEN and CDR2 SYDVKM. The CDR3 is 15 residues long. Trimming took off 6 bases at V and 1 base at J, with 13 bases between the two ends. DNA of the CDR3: TGTGCCAGCAGCTCCGACAGATGGAGCAATCAGCCCCAGCATTTT. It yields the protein CASSSDRWSNQPQHF.

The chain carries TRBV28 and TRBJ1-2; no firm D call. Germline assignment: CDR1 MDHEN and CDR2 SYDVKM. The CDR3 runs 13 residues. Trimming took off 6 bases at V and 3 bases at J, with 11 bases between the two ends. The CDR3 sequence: CASSTTSDYGYTF. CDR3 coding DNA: TGTGCCAGCAGCACAACTTCGGACTATGGCTACACCTTC.

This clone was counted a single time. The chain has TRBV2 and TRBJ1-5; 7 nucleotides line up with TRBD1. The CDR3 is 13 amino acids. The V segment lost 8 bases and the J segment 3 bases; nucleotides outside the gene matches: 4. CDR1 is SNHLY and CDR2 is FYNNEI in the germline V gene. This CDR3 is CASQGQSNQPQHF. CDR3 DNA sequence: TGTGCCAGCCAGGGACAGTCCAATCAGCCCCAGCATTTT.

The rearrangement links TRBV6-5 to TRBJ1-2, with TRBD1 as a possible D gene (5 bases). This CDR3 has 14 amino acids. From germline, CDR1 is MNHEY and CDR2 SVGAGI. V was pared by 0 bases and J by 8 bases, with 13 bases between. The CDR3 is CASSYSRGVGGYTF. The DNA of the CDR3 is TGTGCCAGCAGTTACTCGAGAGGGGTTGGGGGCTACACCTTC.

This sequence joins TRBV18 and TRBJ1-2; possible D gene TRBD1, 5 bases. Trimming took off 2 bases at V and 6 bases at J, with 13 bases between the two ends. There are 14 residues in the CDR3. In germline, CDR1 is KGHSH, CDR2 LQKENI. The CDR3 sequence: CASSPTTDFHGYTF. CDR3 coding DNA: TGTGCCAGCTCACCAACGACAGACTTCCATGGCTACACCTTC. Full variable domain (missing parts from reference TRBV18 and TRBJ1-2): NAGVMQNPRHLVRRRGQEARLRCSPMKGHSHVYWYRQLPEEGLKFMVYLQKENIIDESGMPKERFSAEFPKEGPSILRIQQVVRGDSAAYFCASSPTTDFHGYTFGSGTRLTVV.

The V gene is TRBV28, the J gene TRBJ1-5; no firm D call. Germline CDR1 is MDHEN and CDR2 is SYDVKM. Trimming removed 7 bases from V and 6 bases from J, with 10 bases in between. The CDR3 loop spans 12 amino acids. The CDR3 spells CASTLRTQPQHF. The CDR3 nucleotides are TGTGCCAGCACCTTACGTACTCAGCCCCAGCATTTT.

CDR3 nucleotide sequence: TGTGCCAGCAGCTTGAGCAAACTAGCGGGAGCCACAGATACGCAGTATTTT. The encoded protein is CASSLSKLAGATDTQYF. The J gene is TRBJ2-3, the V gene TRBV7-2; TRBD2 agrees at 11 bases. CDR3 size: 17 residues. Trimming at V came to 3 bases and at J to 2 bases, leaving 7 bases not matched to a gene. Germline loops: CDR1 SGHTA, CDR2 FQGNSA.

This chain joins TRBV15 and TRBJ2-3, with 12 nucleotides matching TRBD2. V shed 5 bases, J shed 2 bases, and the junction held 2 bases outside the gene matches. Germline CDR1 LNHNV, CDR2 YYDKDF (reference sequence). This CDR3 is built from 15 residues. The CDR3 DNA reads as TGTGCCACCAGCCTAGCGGGAGGGACCACAGATACGCAGTATTTT. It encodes CATSLAGGTTDTQYF. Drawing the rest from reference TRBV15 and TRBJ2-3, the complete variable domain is DAMVIQNPRYQVTQFGKPVTLSCSQTLNHNVMYWYQQKSSQAPKLLFHYYDKDFNNEADTPDNFQSRRPNTSFCFLDIRSPGLGDTAMYLCATSLAGGTTDTQYFGPGTRLTVL.

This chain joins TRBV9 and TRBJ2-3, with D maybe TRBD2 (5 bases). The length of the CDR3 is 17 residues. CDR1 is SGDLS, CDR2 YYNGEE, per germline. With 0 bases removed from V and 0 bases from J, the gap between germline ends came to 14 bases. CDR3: CASSVGADRLSTDTQYF. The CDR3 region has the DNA TGTGCCAGCAGCGTAGGAGCGGACCGTCTAAGCACAGATACGCAGTATTTT.

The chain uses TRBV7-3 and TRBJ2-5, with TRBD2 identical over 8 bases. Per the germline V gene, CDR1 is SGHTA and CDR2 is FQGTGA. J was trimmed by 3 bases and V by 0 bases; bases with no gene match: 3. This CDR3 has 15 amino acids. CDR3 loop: CASSLTGTREETQYF. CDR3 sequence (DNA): TGTGCCAGCAGCTTAACGGGGACTAGGGAAGAGACCCAGTACTTC.

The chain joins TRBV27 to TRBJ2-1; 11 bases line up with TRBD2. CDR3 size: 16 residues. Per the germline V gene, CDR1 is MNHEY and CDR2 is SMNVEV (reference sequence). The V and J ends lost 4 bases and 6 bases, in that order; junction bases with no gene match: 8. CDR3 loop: CASSSSGLAAPNEQFF. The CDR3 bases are TGTGCCAGCAGTTCCTCGGGACTAGCGGCACCCAATGAGCAGTTCTTC.

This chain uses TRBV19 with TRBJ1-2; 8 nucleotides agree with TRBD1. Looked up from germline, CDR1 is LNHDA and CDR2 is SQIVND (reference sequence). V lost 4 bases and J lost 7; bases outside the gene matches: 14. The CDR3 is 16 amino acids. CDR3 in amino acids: CASSRGDRDRSGGYTF. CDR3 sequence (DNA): TGTGCCAGTAGTAGAGGAGACCGGGACAGGAGCGGTGGCTACACCTTC. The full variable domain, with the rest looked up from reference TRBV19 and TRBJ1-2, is DGGITQSPKYLFRKEGQNVTLSCEQNLNHDAMYWYRQDPGQGLRLIYYSQIVNDFQKGDIAEGYSVSREKKESFPLTVTSAQKNPTAFYLCASSRGDRDRSGGYTFGSGTRLTVV.

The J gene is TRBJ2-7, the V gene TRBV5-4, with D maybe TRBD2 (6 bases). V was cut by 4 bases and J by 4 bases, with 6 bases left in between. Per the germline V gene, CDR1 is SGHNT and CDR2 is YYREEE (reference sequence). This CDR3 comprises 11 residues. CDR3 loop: CASSRGYEQYF. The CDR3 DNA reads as TGTGCCAGCAGCCGGGGGTACGAGCAGTACTTC.

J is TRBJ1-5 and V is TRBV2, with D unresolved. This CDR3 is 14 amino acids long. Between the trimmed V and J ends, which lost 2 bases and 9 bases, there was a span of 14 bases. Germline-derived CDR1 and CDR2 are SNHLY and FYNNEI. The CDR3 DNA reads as TGTGCCAGCAGTGAAATTGGTAGCTTAGGGCCCCAGCATTTT. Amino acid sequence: CASSEIGSLGPQHF.

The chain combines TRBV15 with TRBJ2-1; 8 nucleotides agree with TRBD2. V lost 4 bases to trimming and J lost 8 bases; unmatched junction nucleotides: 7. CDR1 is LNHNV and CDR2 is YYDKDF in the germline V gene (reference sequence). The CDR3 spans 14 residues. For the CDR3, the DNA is TGTGCCACCAGCAATCGGGAGGGCCGGTATGAGCAGTTCTTC. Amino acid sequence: CATSNREGRYEQFF.

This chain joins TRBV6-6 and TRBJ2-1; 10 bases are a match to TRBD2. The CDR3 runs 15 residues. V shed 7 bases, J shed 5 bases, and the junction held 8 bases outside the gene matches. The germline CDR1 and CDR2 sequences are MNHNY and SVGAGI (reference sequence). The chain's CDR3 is CASTDPGLADNEQFF. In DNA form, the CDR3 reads TGTGCCAGCACCGACCCCGGACTAGCGGACAATGAGCAGTTCTTC.